The clone carrying this T cell receptor beta chain came up a few times. The target antigen is unknown. In making TCR cDNA, 5'RACE template switching added a universal primer site and UMIs to it. TCRdb re-analysed the 5' RACE reads in MiXCR, keeping a single row per CDR3 protein. The sample records 300,000 or so distinct CDR3 sequences, approximately 3.9% being singletons. The trim removed 1 base at V and 5 bases at J, leaving 12 bases unmatched. Germline CDR1 SGHRS, CDR2 YFSETQ. The CDR3 length is 17 residues. The sample is drawn from a study of T cells after yellow fever vaccination. About the research overall: Those fractions that held only low numbers of cells were prepared using the SMART-Seq v4 Ultra Low Input RNA kit.

Overall study results and limits: Reappearance after the booster was seen for most primary-vaccination clones, at around 95% CD4 and around 88% CD8.

Material: PBMCs, obtained 5 days after the yellow fever booster vaccination. The chain combines TRBV5-1 with TRBJ2-3, with TRBD2 identical over 8 bases. The clonotype originates from a man younger than 35 who received the YFV17D yellow fever vaccine. Written as DNA, the CDR3 is TGCGCCAGCAGCTTGATCTCCAGCGGGGCGGGGGGAGATACGCAGTATTTT. Its translation: CASSLISSGAGGDTQYF.